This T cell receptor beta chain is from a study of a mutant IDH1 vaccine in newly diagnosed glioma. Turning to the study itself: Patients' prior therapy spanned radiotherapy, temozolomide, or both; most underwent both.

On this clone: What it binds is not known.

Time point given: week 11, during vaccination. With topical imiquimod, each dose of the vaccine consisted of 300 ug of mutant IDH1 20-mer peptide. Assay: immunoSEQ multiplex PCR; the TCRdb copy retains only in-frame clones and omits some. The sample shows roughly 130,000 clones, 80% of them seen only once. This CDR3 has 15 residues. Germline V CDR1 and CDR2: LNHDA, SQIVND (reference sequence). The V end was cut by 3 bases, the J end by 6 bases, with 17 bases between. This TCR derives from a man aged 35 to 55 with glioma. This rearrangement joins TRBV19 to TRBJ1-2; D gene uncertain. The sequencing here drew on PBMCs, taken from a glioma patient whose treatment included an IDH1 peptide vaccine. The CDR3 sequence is CASSIPGRRKDGYTF. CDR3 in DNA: TGTGCCAGTAGTATTCCAGGACGGCGAAAAGATGGCTACACCTTC.